One sample yielded the 19 T cell receptor beta chains listed below, sequenced in a study of tumor and adjacent non-tumor tissue in lung cancer. This sample's RNA came from whole unsorted tissue. TCRbeta libraries were built with three rounds of nested PCR, modified from ARM-PCR. TCRdb independently ran MiXCR on the multiplex PCR reads; one entry per CDR3 protein. Here the sample spans about 110,000 distinct CDR3 sequences, more than 60% being singletons. Sequenced input: lung tumor tissue. These receptors were collected from a woman in her sixties with non-small cell lung cancer.

A remark on this clonotype: Its ends do not fully match the called genes, so a read error is possible. The genes are TRBV28 and TRBJ2-1, with 8 bases matching TRBD2. The V gene's germline CDR1 is MDHEN and CDR2 SYDVKM. The CDR3 has 16 residues. Written as DNA, the CDR3 is TGTGCCAGCAATTTGTCAGGGAGCGGGAGCAACAAGGAGCAGTTCTTC. Amino acid sequence: CASNLSGSGSNKEQFF.

As concerns this clonotype: It may be a read error: a sequence one base away is much more abundant. The chain combines TRBV5-4 with TRBJ2-7, with D perhaps matching TRBD1 (9 bases). CDR3 length: 16 amino acids. CDR1 is SGHNT, CDR2 YYREEE, per germline (reference sequence). In DNA, the CDR3 is TGTGTCAGCAGCCCGGGGGGGACAGGGCTTTCCTACGAGCAGTACTTC. Residues: CVSSPGGTGLSYEQYF.

This clonotype occurred once. One end of the junction does not line up with germline, which may come from a read error. The chain is built from TRBV20-1 and TRBJ2-7; D might be TRBD2 (6 bases). The CDR3 contains 11 residues. The germline V gene has CDR1 DFQATT and CDR2 SNEGSKA (reference sequence). CDR3 residues: CSASPEGRQYF. CDR3 DNA sequence: TGTAGTGCTAGCCCGGAGGGGCGGCAGTACTTC.

This clonotype has only a few counts. The junction departs from germline at one end; a sequencing error may be responsible. The rearrangement joins TRBV29-1 to TRBJ1-1; D may be TRBD1 (5 bases). In germline, CDR1 is SQVTM, CDR2 ANQGSEA. CDR3 length equals 13 residues. CDR3 bases: TGCAGCGTCTCCGGGACGGCGAACACTGAAGTTTTCTTT. As protein: CSVSGTANTEVFF. The full variable domain, rest sourced from reference TRBV29-1 and TRBJ1-1, is SAVISQKPSRDICQRGTSLTIQCQVDSQVTMMFWYRQQPGQSLTLIATANQGSEATYESGFVIDKFPISRPNLTFSTLTVSNMSPEDSSIYLCSVSGTANTEVFFGQGTRLTVV.

Comments on this clonotype: A read error is possible here, since a much larger clone lies one base away. The J gene is TRBJ2-7, the V gene TRBV18; a possible D gene is TRBD2 (6 bases). The CDR3 extends over 14 amino acids. Deletions cut 8 bases from V and 2 bases from J, with 16 bases between. Germline-derived CDR1 and CDR2 are KGHSH and LQKENI. The CDR3 DNA is TGTGCCAGCCCCCCGGGACTCCACCCCTACGAGCAGTACTTC. This translates into CASPPGLHPYEQYF.

This sequence joins TRBV6-6 and TRBJ2-3; D might be TRBD1 or TRBD2, each matching 6 bases. Trimming removed 0 bases at V and 3 bases at J, with 16 bases between. The CDR3 covers 17 residues. Germline V gene data show CDR1 as MNHNY and CDR2 as SVGAGI (reference sequence). The CDR3 nucleotides are TGTGCCAGCAGTTACTCGGGAGGTAACAGGGCAACAGATACGCAGTATTTT. Protein sequence: CASSYSGGNRATDTQYF.

About this clonotype: One end of the junction varies from germline; a read error may be responsible. This chain uses TRBV11-3 with TRBJ1-3; D is undetermined. This CDR3 contains 13 residues. Per germline, CDR1 SGHNT and CDR2 YENEEA. CDR3 region: CATPKDSGDTIYF. In nucleotides, the CDR3 is TGTGCCACCCCGAAGGACTCTGGAGACACCATATATTTT. The variable domain in full, completed from reference TRBV11-3 and TRBJ1-3, reads EAGVVQSPRYKIIEKKQPVAFWCNPISGHNTLYWYLQNLGQGPELLIRYENEEAVDDSQLPKDRFSAERLKGVDSTLKIQPAELGDSAVYLCATPKDSGDTIYFGEGSWLTVV.

Concerning this clonotype: One end of the junction is discordant with germline, which a read error may explain. V and J are TRBV11-3 and TRBJ2-1, with 12 bases aligning to TRBD2. The CDR3 is 17 residues long. Germline V gene lookup returns CDR1 SGHNT and CDR2 YENEEA. The CDR3 protein is CASRLELTSGSHDEHFF. The CDR3 coding sequence is TGTGCTAGCAGATTAGAGTTGACTAGCGGGAGCCACGATGAGCACTTCTTC.

Comment on this clonotype: This could be a read error, since a much larger clone is one nucleotide away. This CDR3 reads CASSDSTIQETQYF. The CDR3 DNA is TGCGCCAGCAGTGACTCGACAATTCAAGAGACCCAGTACTTC. The J gene is TRBJ2-5, the V gene TRBV10-2, with D unresolved. The CDR3 length is 14 residues. Germline lookup yields CDR1 WSHSY and CDR2 SAAADI. Deletions cut 3 bases from V and 2 bases from J, with 10 bases between.

Turning to this clonotype: Likely a read error: the CDR3 ends without its conserved phenylalanine or tryptophan. No DNA is shown, since the ends of the CDR3 on it are uncertain; the CDR3 is the one TCRdb lists. This chain links TRBV20-1 with TRBJ2-2. The CDR3 sequence runs 12 residues, both termini included. In germline, CDR1 is DFQATT, CDR2 SNEGSKA (reference sequence). CDR3 region: CSANGETGELFV.

Of note for this clonotype: The junction shows a germline mismatch at one end, possibly a read error. This chain joins TRBV11-3 and TRBJ1-3, with no clear D. Per the germline V gene, CDR1 is SGHNT and CDR2 is YENEEA. The CDR3 has 13 amino acids. The CDR3 protein is CATREDSANTIYF. The CDR3 DNA is TGTGCCACGCGGGAGGACTCTGCAAACACTATATATTTT.

This clonotype was counted only a few times. The chain is built from TRBV30 and TRBJ1-1; D remains unclear. Germline loops: CDR1 GTSNPN, CDR2 SVGIG (reference sequence). CDR3 size: 11 residues. Trimming stripped 2 bases from V and 6 bases from J, with 7 bases between. CDR3 sequence (DNA): TGTGCCTGGAGTTGGGGAGCTGAAGCTTTCTTT. Translating it yields CAWSWGAEAFF.

This clonotype came up a few times. Compared with germline, one end of the junction differs, possibly owing to a read error. The V call is TRBV11-2, the J call TRBJ1-6; D unresolved. The germline CDR1 and CDR2 sequences are SGHAT and FQNNGV. The CDR3 spans 14 residues. In DNA form, the CDR3 reads TGTGCCCGCAGCTTAGAAGCAAGTAACTCACCCCACCACTTT. Residues: CARSLEASNSPHHF.

Concerning this clonotype itself: Given the absence of the conserved phenylalanine or tryptophan at the CDR3 end, a read error is likely. V is TRBV11-3 and J is TRBJ2-1; possible D gene TRBD1, 7 bases. The CDR3 loop spans 16 amino acids. Looked up from germline, CDR1 is SGHNT and CDR2 is YENEEA. V was shortened by 3 bases and J by 6 bases, with 18 bases between the two germline ends. The CDR3 DNA is TGTGCCAGCAGCTTCACTGACAGGGCGGGGTCCAATGAGCAGTTCTGC. Its translation is CASSFTDRAGSNEQFC.

About this clonotype: A read error may explain this, as a much larger clone is one base away. This chain uses TRBV4-1 with TRBJ2-2, with a weak D call TRBD2 (5 bases). The CDR3 totals 13 residues. CDR1 is MGHRA, CDR2 YSYEKL, per germline. This chain's CDR3 is CASSQDWTGVLFF. CDR3 DNA sequence: TGCGCCAGCAGCCAGGACTGGACCGGGGTGCTGTTTTTT.

This chain uses TRBV11-2 with TRBJ2-2, with 11 bases fitting TRBD2. There are 18 residues in the CDR3. The trim removed 6 bases at V and 2 bases at J, leaving 11 bases unmatched. CDR1 is SGHAT, CDR2 FQNNGV, per germline. CDR3 residues: CASRFLGSGRANTGELFF. In DNA form, the CDR3 reads TGTGCCAGCAGATTTCTGGGTAGCGGGAGGGCCAACACCGGGGAGCTGTTTTTT.

CDR3 region: CSARLRGGSQPQHF. DNA of the CDR3: TGCAGTGCTAGACTCAGGGGCGGAAGTCAGCCCCAGCATTTT. This rearrangement joins TRBV20-1 to TRBJ1-5; tentative D call: TRBD1 (6 bases). CDR3 length equals 14 residues. Germline V gives CDR1 DFQATT, CDR2 SNEGSKA (reference sequence). V dropped 2 bases and J dropped 6 bases, with 14 bases sitting between them.

The chain employs TRBV11-3 and TRBJ2-1; 7 nucleotides line up with TRBD2. There are 15 residues in the CDR3. The ends lost 9 bases at V and 6 bases at J; junction bases unmatched: 14. In germline, CDR1 is SGHNT, CDR2 YENEEA. The CDR3 nucleotides are TGTGCCAGGGACCGGGGCGGGGGTCAAGGCAATGAGCAGTTCTTC. It codes for CARDRGGGQGNEQFF.

In the case of this clonotype: The junction differs from germline at one of its ends, possibly a read error. The V and J genes are TRBV11-2 and TRBJ2-1; 7 bases match TRBD1. The CDR3 has 15 amino acids. The germline gives CDR1 SGHAT, CDR2 FQNNGV. The CDR3 DNA reads TGTGCCAGCATCTCCCGGGACAGCTCCTACGATGAGCAGTTCTTC. Amino acids: CASISRDSSYDEQFF.